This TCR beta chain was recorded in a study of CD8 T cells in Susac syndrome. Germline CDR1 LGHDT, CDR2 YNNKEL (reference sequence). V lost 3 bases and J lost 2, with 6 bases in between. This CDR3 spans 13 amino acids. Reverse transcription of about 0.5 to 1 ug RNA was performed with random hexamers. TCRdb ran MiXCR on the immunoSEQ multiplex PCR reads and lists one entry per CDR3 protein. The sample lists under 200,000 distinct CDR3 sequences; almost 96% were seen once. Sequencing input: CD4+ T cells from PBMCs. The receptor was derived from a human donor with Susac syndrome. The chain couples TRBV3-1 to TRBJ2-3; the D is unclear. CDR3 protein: CASSQGITDTQYF. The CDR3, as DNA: TGTGCCAGCAGCCAGGGAATCACAGATACGCAGTATTTT.